Following are 29 T cell receptor beta chains from one sample sequenced in a study of low-dose radiotherapy and immunotherapy resistance in tumors (dated by TCRdb to the early 2020s). Sequencing instrument: Illumina HiSeq 2500. First-strand cDNA was synthesized with Superscript III and a set of TRAV- and TRBV-specific primers, covering both TCRalpha and TCRbeta chains. A roughly 18-cycle PCR with Phusion amplified the TCRs, pairing a constant-region primer with the adapter that was attached to the V primers. TCRdb applied fastp at Q25 and MiXCR to the public reads, then kept only in-frame beta chains. All rows with the same CDR3 protein become a single entry with the most common DNA and genes. Recorded for this sample are tens of thousands of distinct CDR3 sequences; around a fifth of them occurred a single time. The top ten clones comprise roughly 12% of the sample. Per the publication, the time point label means: after trial treatment. The meaning of the sample's treatment or condition label: LDRT plus nivolumab, ipilimumab, low-dose cyclophosphamide and aspirin (RACIN trial).

The sample in question was PBMCs, obtained after low-dose radiotherapy plus immunotherapy. All receptors derive from a female donor with ovarian cancer.

The chain links TRBV4-2 to TRBJ1-3; TRBD1 aligns across 7 bases. The CDR3 consists of 16 residues. Germline CDR1 reads LGHNA; CDR2 reads YNFKEQ. The V gene end was trimmed by 3 bases and the J gene end by 1 base; junction bases not matched to a gene: 6. DNA of the CDR3: TGTGCCAGCAGCCAGTGGGACAGCCAATCTGGAAACACCATATATTTT. This codes for CASSQWDSQSGNTIYF.

A word on this clonotype: A far larger clone is just one base off, so this is likely a read error. The CDR3 bases are TGCGCCAGCAGCCGAGACGGCGGCAATCAGCCCCAGCATTTT. Its translation: CASSRDGGNQPQHF. The chain has TRBV4-1 and TRBJ1-5; D unresolved. This CDR3 comprises 14 residues. V was clipped by 4 bases and J by 2 bases, with 9 bases between them. Germline V gives CDR1 MGHRA, CDR2 YSYEKL.

In the case of this clonotype: This likely stems from a read error, as it lies one base from a far larger clone. This sequence joins TRBV27 and TRBJ2-1; 8 bases line up with TRBD2. Germline V lookup: CDR1 MNHEY, CDR2 SMNVEV (reference sequence). The CDR3 has 14 residues. Losses at the gene ends were 7 bases for V and 10 bases for J; bases not matched to a gene: 12. In DNA form, the CDR3 reads TGTGCCAGCAATGGTGCGGGGACTAGACACGAGCAGTTCTTC. Encoded protein: CASNGAGTRHEQFF.

This clonotype was recorded at least ten times. The V call is TRBV28, the J call TRBJ2-7; D possibly corresponds to TRBD1 (6 bases). Germline-derived CDR1 and CDR2 are MDHEN and SYDVKM. CDR3 length equals 14 residues. Trimming stripped 8 bases from V and 2 bases from J, with 16 bases between. The CDR3 sequence: CASVLGTGTYEQYF. The CDR3, as DNA: TGTGCCAGCGTACTAGGCACAGGGACCTACGAGCAGTACTTC.

At least ten counts were recorded for this clonotype. The V gene is TRBV29-1, the J gene TRBJ2-7, with D tentatively TRBD1 (5 bases). Germline loops: CDR1 SQVTM, CDR2 ANQGSEA. This CDR3 has 12 amino acids. Trimming took off 5 bases at V and 5 bases at J, with 13 bases between the two ends. CDR3 sequence: CSVLEDTHEQYF. The CDR3, as DNA: TGCAGCGTTCTCGAGGACACGCACGAGCAGTACTTC.

This clonotype was found a few times. The CDR3 reads CASSRGTGQDTGELFF. The CDR3 DNA reads as TGTGCCAGTAGTAGGGGGACAGGGCAGGACACCGGGGAGCTGTTTTTT. V gene TRBV19 combines with J gene TRBJ2-2; TRBD1 aligns across 9 bases. The CDR3 sequence is 16 residues long. Germline CDR1 is LNHDA and CDR2 is SQIVND (reference sequence). V shed 4 bases and J 3 bases; nucleotides not matched to a gene: 6.

This clonotype has at least ten counts. V gene TRBV27 combines with J gene TRBJ2-6, with D unresolved. The CDR3 is made up of 13 amino acids. The ends were cut back, 8 bases at V and 2 bases at J, with 7 bases in the middle. Germline assignment: CDR1 MNHEY and CDR2 SMNVEV (reference sequence). The CDR3 DNA reads TGTGCCAGCGGGAAGACTGGGGCCAACGTCCTGACTTTC. It translates to CASGKTGANVLTF.

This clonotype was seen at least ten times. The chain links TRBV20-1 to TRBJ2-1; 8 bases are shared with TRBD2. This CDR3 spans 15 amino acids. The trim removed 1 base at V and 7 bases at J, leaving 9 bases unmatched. Germline V lookup: CDR1 DFQATT, CDR2 SNEGSKA (reference sequence). CDR3 sequence reads: CSARVNGLAANEQFF. DNA of the CDR3: TGCAGTGCTAGAGTTAACGGACTAGCTGCGAATGAGCAGTTCTTC.

This clonotype was seen many times. The chain couples TRBV19 to TRBJ1-6, with no clear D. V was cut by 10 bases and J by 5 bases, with 12 bases left in between. The CDR3 spans 13 residues. CDR1 and CDR2 from the germline V gene are LNHDA and SQIVND (reference sequence). CDR3 nucleotides: TGTGCCACCCGGGAGGCCCATAATTCACCCCTCCACTTT. It translates to CATREAHNSPLHF. The full variable domain, its missing parts supplied by reference TRBV19 and TRBJ1-6, is DGGITQSPKYLFRKEGQNVTLSCEQNLNHDAMYWYRQDPGQGLRLIYYSQIVNDFQKGDIAEGYSVSREKKESFPLTVTSAQKNPTAFYLCATREAHNSPLHFGNGTRLTVT.

As regards this clonotype: The junction differs from germline at one of its ends, possibly a read error. The chain couples TRBV6-2 or TRBV6-3 to TRBJ2-7, with 7 bases matching TRBD1. The CDR3 has 15 amino acids. Germline V CDR1 and CDR2: MNHEY, SVGEGT. CDR3 region: CPSSWRQGPSYEQYF. CDR3 DNA: TGTCCCAGCAGTTGGCGACAGGGACCTTCCTACGAGCAGTACTTC.

This clonotype was seen many times. The CDR3 sequence: CASSFATGDLYTF. CDR3 DNA sequence: TGCGCCAGCAGCTTCGCGACAGGGGACCTCTACACCTTC. The chain links TRBV5-1 to TRBJ1-2; 8 bases map to TRBD1. Germline trimming cut 2 bases from V and 10 bases from J; bases unmatched to any gene: 7. The CDR3 consists of 13 residues. CDR1 and CDR2 from the germline V gene are SGHRS and YFSETQ.

This clonotype was detected ten times or more. V is TRBV6-2 or TRBV6-3 and J is TRBJ1-2; 7 bases fit TRBD1. With V trimmed by 7 bases and J by 4 bases, 6 bases remained unmatched. The CDR3 is 13 amino acids. Germline assignment: CDR1 MNHEY and CDR2 SVGEGT. CDR3 DNA sequence: TGTGCCAGCAATTCGGGACAGTCCTATGGCTACACCTTC. Its translation: CASNSGQSYGYTF.

On this clonotype: A far larger clone lies a single base away; this is likely a read error. The chain carries TRBV5-1 and TRBJ2-1; possibly TRBD2 for D (5 bases). CDR1 is SGHRS, CDR2 YFSETQ, per germline. V lost 1 base, J lost 10 bases, and 9 bases lay in between. The length of the CDR3 is 12 residues. CDR3 residues: CASSLLTGEQFF. The CDR3 DNA reads as TGCGCCAGCAGCTTGCTTACGGGGGAGCAGTTCTTC.

There are many counts of this clonotype. The V call is TRBV29-1, the J call TRBJ2-1; D possibly corresponds to TRBD2 (6 bases). V was pared by 7 bases and J by 9 bases, with 16 bases between. The CDR3 runs to 12 residues. Per germline, CDR1 SQVTM and CDR2 ANQGSEA. The CDR3 region is CSGRGGPSEQFF. For the CDR3, the DNA is TGCAGCGGAAGAGGAGGGCCCTCTGAGCAGTTCTTC.

The genes are TRBV24-1 and TRBJ2-3; D may correspond to TRBD1 or TRBD2 (6 bases each). This CDR3 has 13 residues. Trimming pared 12 bases from V and 5 bases from J, leaving 17 bases between. Germline CDR1 is KGHDR and CDR2 is SFDVKD. The CDR3 sequence: CAVGRAGQDTQYF. In DNA form, the CDR3 reads TGTGCCGTCGGACGGGCGGGACAAGATACGCAGTATTTT.

This clonotype has at least ten counts. Here the CDR3 reads CASSQTQGAVGYTF. The CDR3 region has the DNA TGTGCCAGCAGCCAAACACAGGGGGCTGTTGGCTACACCTTC. The V call is TRBV7-9, the J call TRBJ1-2; 9 nucleotides align to TRBD1. This CDR3 contains 14 residues. Germline CDR1 reads SEHNR; CDR2 reads FQNEAQ (reference sequence). Losses at the gene ends were 5 bases for V and 7 bases for J; bases not matched to a gene: 8.

This clonotype was seen ten or more times. The genes are TRBV27 and TRBJ2-6; maybe TRBD2 (6 bases). CDR1 is MNHEY and CDR2 is SMNVEV in the germline V gene (reference sequence). V dropped 9 bases and J dropped 2 bases, with 14 bases sitting between them. The CDR3 is 15 residues long. CDR3 protein: CASAGLLPGANVLTF. CDR3 in DNA: TGTGCCAGTGCGGGGCTTCTCCCTGGGGCCAACGTCCTGACTTTC.

There are many counts of this clonotype. The chain joins TRBV5-6 to TRBJ2-3, with 7 bases aligning to TRBD2. Germline trimming cut 2 bases from V and 2 bases from J; bases unmatched to any gene: 8. The germline V gene has CDR1 SGHDT and CDR2 YYEEEE. CDR3 length: 16 amino acids. CDR3 loop: CASSFRPAGNTDTQYF. The CDR3 DNA follows: TGTGCCAGCAGCTTCAGACCAGCGGGAAACACAGATACGCAGTATTTT.

Concerning this clonotype itself: A single base separates this from a much larger clone, so it may be a read error. V gene TRBV7-2 combines with J gene TRBJ2-1; D may be TRBD2 (5 bases). V was clipped by 2 bases and J by 13 bases, with 33 bases between them. Germline V gene data show CDR1 as SGHTA and CDR2 as FQGNSA. The CDR3 has 19 amino acids. As DNA, the CDR3 is TGTGCCAGCAGCTTATCGGGAAGCCTAGCTCACCCCATCCAAGAGACCCAGTTCTTC. This codes for CASSLSGSLAHPIQETQFF.

This clonotype was counted at least ten times. V and J are TRBV30 and TRBJ1-5; 12 nucleotides align to TRBD1. V lost 3 bases and J lost 11; bases outside the gene matches: 8. Germline CDR1 is GTSNPN and CDR2 is SVGIG (reference sequence). The CDR3 is made up of 14 amino acids. The CDR3 protein is CAWRGDRGPQAQHF. The CDR3 bases are TGTGCCTGGAGGGGGGACAGGGGGCCACAGGCCCAGCATTTT.

The DNA of the CDR3 is TGCGCCAGCAACCGGCGGGGGGGGAACGAGCAGTACTTC. This encodes CASNRRGGNEQYF. The chain is built from TRBV5-1 and TRBJ2-7; 9 bases line up with TRBD2. The CDR3 sequence is 13 residues long. Germline values: CDR1 SGHRS, CDR2 YFSETQ. J was trimmed by 5 bases and V by 6 bases; bases with no gene match: 6.

The chain employs TRBV3-1 and TRBJ1-2; a possible D gene is TRBD1 (5 bases). Germline V gives CDR1 LGHDT, CDR2 YNNKEL (reference sequence). The CDR3 is made up of 13 amino acids. The germline V and J ends were trimmed by 0 bases and 7 bases, with 9 bases remaining between them. The CDR3 here is CASSQERGSGYTF. CDR3 bases: TGTGCCAGCAGCCAAGAACGGGGGTCTGGCTACACCTTC.

This clonotype showed up many times. The chain links TRBV5-1 to TRBJ1-4; 7 bases fit TRBD1. V trimming: 5 bases; J trimming: 2 bases; junction bases outside the gene matches: 6. CDR1 SGHRS and CDR2 YFSETQ come from the germline V gene. The CDR3 length is 15 residues. In DNA, the CDR3 is TGCGCCAGCAGACAGGACAGGCAGACTAATGAAAAACTGTTTTTT. It codes for CASRQDRQTNEKLFF.

In its sample, this clonotype was seen many times. J is TRBJ1-4 and V is TRBV6-2 or TRBV6-3; no clear D gene. This CDR3 comprises 14 residues. Deletions cut 0 bases from V and 8 bases from J, with 10 bases between. CDR1 is MNHEY, CDR2 SVGEGT, per germline. The CDR3, as DNA: TGTGCCAGCAGTTACTCGTCGGTTCGGGAAAAACTGTTTTTT. This sequence encodes CASSYSSVREKLFF.

The chain combines TRBV11-2 with TRBJ1-5; tentatively, D is TRBD1 (5 bases). V lost 0 bases to trimming and J lost 2 bases, with 11 bases between them. CDR1 is SGHAT, CDR2 FQNNGV, per germline. The CDR3 is made up of 16 amino acids. CDR3 bases: TGTGCCAGCAGCTTAGAATTGGCGGGGGGCAATCAGCCCCAGCATTTT. Amino acids: CASSLELAGGNQPQHF.

The chain employs TRBV5-1 and TRBJ1-2; D gene ambiguous. The CDR3 length is 12 residues. The germline V gene encodes CDR1 SGHRS and CDR2 YFSETQ. The germline V and J ends were trimmed by 4 bases and 5 bases, with 9 bases remaining between them. DNA for the CDR3: TGCGCCAGCAGCCCCGAAATTTATGGCTACACCTTC. This gives the protein CASSPEIYGYTF. Full variable domain (missing parts from reference TRBV5-1 and TRBJ1-2): KAGVTQTPRYLIKTRGQQVTLSCSPISGHRSVSWYQQTPGQGLQFLFEYFSETQRNKGNFPGRFSGRQFSNSRSEMNVSTLELGDSALYLCASSPEIYGYTFGSGTRLTVV.

As for this clonotype: This may arise from a read error, as a much more abundant clone is one base away. The gene calls are TRBV7-9 and TRBJ1-1, with 10 bases aligning to TRBD1. The CDR3 totals 16 residues. Germline CDR1 reads SEHNR; CDR2 reads FQNEAQ (reference sequence). CDR3 in amino acids: CVSSPGTGEVRTEAFF. DNA for the CDR3: TGTGTCAGCAGCCCTGGGACAGGGGAGGTTAGGACTGAAGCTTTCTTT.

This clonotype was seen repeatedly, ten times or more. This chain uses TRBV29-1 with TRBJ1-4; D not certain. From germline, CDR1 is SQVTM and CDR2 ANQGSEA. There are 12 residues in the CDR3. The germline V and J ends were trimmed by 1 base and 9 bases, with 9 bases remaining between them. The CDR3 spells CSVEVGNKKLFF. CDR3 sequence (DNA): TGCAGCGTTGAAGTCGGCAATAAAAAACTGTTTTTT.

This clonotype occurred many times. This chain links TRBV9 with TRBJ1-2; the D gene is possibly TRBD1 (5 bases). The CDR3 runs 13 residues. V lost 3 bases to trimming and J lost 7 bases, with 13 bases between them. Germline V gene lookup returns CDR1 SGDLS and CDR2 YYNGEE. CDR3 DNA: TGTGCCAGCAGCGGGGGGAGTTGGGGTGGCTACACCTTC. Its protein is CASSGGSWGGYTF.